This TCR beta chain was obtained from a study of technical replicates of blood from a few donors. The CDR3 is 13 residues long. Germline CDR1 SGHTA, CDR2 FQGNSA. Trimming cost V 4 bases and J 2 bases, with 8 bases left between them. Here immunoSEQ multiplex PCR was the method, and the copy in TCRdb shows in-frame clones only, minus some. Of about 82,000 clones in the sample, approximately 94% were seen once. This TCR was sampled from a human donor in good health. Input material: T cells isolated from PBMCs. The genes are TRBV7-2 and TRBJ2-5; tentative D call: TRBD1 (5 bases). CDR3 in DNA: TGTGCCAGCAGCTCAAACAGGCAAGAGACCCAGTACTTC. This sequence encodes CASSSNRQETQYF. The full variable domain, its missing parts supplied by reference TRBV7-2 and TRBJ2-5, is GAGVSQSPSNKVTEKGKDVELRCDPISGHTALYWYRQSLGQGLEFLIYFQGNSAPDKSGLPSDRFSAERTGGSVSTLTIQRTQQEDSAVYLCASSSNRQETQYFGPGTRLLVL.